This entry concerns a single TCR beta chain. This record belongs to a study of cytomegalovirus exposure and HLA in healthy donors. In the study overall: Among the approximately 400 genotyped donors, over 70% were placed in the Caucasian-associated ancestry cluster.

Both 60 Vbeta primers and 13 Jbeta primers went into the PCR. Sequencing was performed with immunoSEQ multiplex PCR; in TCRdb, only in-frame clones are kept and a portion is missing. Of around 210,000 clones listed, about 88% are singletons. Donors were nominally healthy when sampled, though unrecorded immune exposures were likely. CDR1 and CDR2 from the germline V gene are SGHRS and YFSETQ. V was trimmed by 2 bases and J by 4 bases, leaving 19 bases between them. This CDR3 region has 17 residues. This chain uses TRBV5-1 with TRBJ2-1; the D gene is possibly TRBD2 (6 bases). This sequence originates from a girl aged 2 to 9 in good health and CMV-seronegative. Sequencing input: PBMCs. This chain's CDR3 is CASSLNIGRWPYNEQFF. CDR3 coding DNA: TGCGCCAGCAGCTTAAACATAGGGAGGTGGCCATACAATGAGCAGTTCTTC. The full variable domain, rest sourced from reference TRBV5-1 and TRBJ2-1, is KAGVTQTPRYLIKTRGQQVTLSCSPISGHRSVSWYQQTPGQGLQFLFEYFSETQRNKGNFPGRFSGRQFSNSRSEMNVSTLELGDSALYLCASSLNIGRWPYNEQFFGPGTRLTVL.